This T cell receptor (beta chain) was sequenced in a study of OX40 agonist ivuxolimab in advanced cancers. At the level of the whole study: The costimulatory receptor OX40 (CD134) was targeted by ivuxolimab, a fully human IgG2 agonistic monoclonal antibody. Intravenous ivuxolimab was administered to patients every 2 weeks at six dose levels: 0.01, 0.1, 0.3, 1.5, 3 and 10 mg/kg. A male proportion of approximately 83% and a mean age of around 60 years, ranging from about 20 to 79, were recorded for the dose-escalation cohort. The point of sequencing TCRbeta in the periphery was to test whether ivuxolimab changed TCR sequence diversity and drove clonal T-cell expansion. Partial responses were achieved by three dose-escalation patients, of whom one had hepatocellular carcinoma and two had cutaneous melanoma. Prior anti-PD-1, anti-PD-L1 or anti-CTLA-4 therapy was permitted, and checkpoint inhibitors had been received by less than 45% of dose-escalation patients. Of the roughly 54 patients in dose escalation, 19 had hepatocellular carcinoma, roughly 15 had melanoma, 9 had renal cell carcinoma and 9 had head and neck cancer. The paper reports the monotherapy dose-escalation portion (N of about 47 patients) of the phase I ivuxolimab trial.

Patients with autoimmune disease history or receiving systemic immunosuppression were excluded from the trial. In every dose cohort, peripheral blood was drawn for TCR sequencing at baseline, cycle 4 day 1, and cycle 7 day 1. Samples were obtained from an open-label, multicenter, first-in-human phase I dose-escalation trial of ivuxolimab. Adults with locally advanced or metastatic melanoma, renal cell, hepatocellular, or head and neck squamous cell carcinoma were enrolled in the trial. Before TCR sequencing, CD4+ T cells and CD8+ T cells were sorted from peripheral blood as separate populations. CDR1 and CDR2, per the germline V gene (reference sequence), are SGHKS and YYEKEE. A distance of 14 bases separates the germline ends of V and J, which lose 4 bases and 1 base respectively. The CDR3 sequence holds 15 residues, the cysteine and phenylalanine included. The CDR3 DNA has 45 bases and is translated from base 1.

Regarding this clone: Its antigen remains undetermined. No base-level quality is on record; no much larger clone is a single base apart.

What the study reported, not specific to this receptor: Low levels of normalized T-cell clonal expansion were also seen in some nonresponding patients. The antigen specificity of the peripheral T cells that underwent clonal expansion was not determined. In the 0.1-3.0 mg/kg groups, partial responders were among the patients with the lowest normalized peripheral clonal expansion, particularly in CD8+ T cells. At doses from 0.1 to 3.0 mg/kg, clonal expansion was seen in both CD4+ and CD8+ blood T cells between baseline and week 6. On average, CD8+ T cells showed more expanded clones than CD4+ T cells after ivuxolimab.

Genomic DNA was isolated from the sorted cells so that the TCRbeta CDR3 region could be sequenced. The immunoSEQ Assay was used to sequence the TCRbeta CDR3 regions. TCRdb retrieved this table from immuneACCESS and kept in-frame rearrangements only. Not all clones are present; in checked studies, unresolved V genes account for under half, and no reason is known for the remainder. The sample contains tens of thousands of clones, 80% to 90% of them found a single time. 5.5% to 6.5% of the sample belongs to the ten largest clones. The sample in question was CD4+ or CD8+ T cells sorted from blood, obtained in a trial of the OX40 agonist ivuxolimab. The receptor's source is an adult with an advanced solid tumor such as melanoma, head and neck, liver or kidney cancer. The chain links TRBV5-5 with TRBJ1-1; the D gene cannot be named for sure. The CDR3 amino acid sequence is: CASSTYNGGNTEAFF. The nucleotide sequence is TGTGCCAGCAGCACATACAATGGAGGGAACACTGAAGCTTTCTTT.